This TCR beta chain was profiled in a study of cytomegalovirus exposure and HLA in healthy donors. This clone was detected only once. Its antigen is undetermined. The ends were cut back, 1 base at V and 2 bases at J, with 11 bases in the middle. Germline loops: CDR1 SQVTM, CDR2 ANQGSEA. This CDR3 contains 14 residues. Regarding the study as a whole: As a later analysis showed, several of the most significant clusters appeared to be linked to common viral pathogens. The study labeled 164 TCR beta chains cytomegalovirus-associated. According to a later analysis, donors in an Asian-associated ancestry cluster reportedly had fewer N-insertions than the roughly 670-donor mean.

The PCR used 60 Vbeta and 13 Jbeta primers. The assay was immunoSEQ multiplex PCR, and TCRdb's table has in-frame clones only and misses some. This sample yields tens of thousands of clones, of which 60% to 75% are seen a single time; about 6% belongs to the top ten. V usage is TRBV29-1 and J usage is TRBJ1-2; tentative D call: TRBD1 (5 bases). The origin of this receptor is a man younger than 40 in good health and CMV-seronegative. What was sequenced was PBMCs. CDR3 bases: TGCAGCGTTGAAGGGCGGACACTGAACTATGGCTACACCTTC. This translates into CSVEGRTLNYGYTF. Using reference TRBV29-1 and TRBJ1-2 for the parts outside the CDR3, the full variable domain is SAVISQKPSRDICQRGTSLTIQCQVDSQVTMMFWYRQQPGQSLTLIATANQGSEATYESGFVIDKFPISRPNLTFSTLTVSNMSPEDSSIYLCSVEGRTLNYGYTFGSGTRLTVV.